This TCR beta chain was documented in a study of blood T cells in healthy people across ages. For the study at large: About one barcoded beta molecule per two T cells came from capture by template switching. Findings and limits, study-wide: Nothing was known about donor CMV status, and this possibly confounded expanded clonotype changes. The long-lived group displayed more naive CD4+ cells, plus higher diversity, than the aged donors did.

This clonotype came up a few times. The antigen is not known. Primers used in a second PCR of about 7 to 12 cycles were a sample-barcoded 5' primer and a J-beta primer mix. In TCRdb, the 5' RACE reads were re-called with MiXCR into one record per CDR3 protein. The sample lists 1,500,000 or so distinct CDR3 sequences; 59% were seen once. In germline, CDR1 is MDHEN, CDR2 SYDVKM. The length of the CDR3 is 13 residues. Extracted total RNA amounted to at least 6 micrograms for each sample. The chain has TRBV28 and TRBJ2-5; TRBD1 agrees at 10 bases. The assigned J gene may be wrong: the sequence end matches TRBJ2-7 better. This TCR was sampled from a man younger than 35 in good health. The source material was blood. CDR3 loop: CASGGTGDNEQYF. The CDR3 DNA is TGTGCCAGCGGCGGGACAGGGGATAACGAGCAGTACTTC.